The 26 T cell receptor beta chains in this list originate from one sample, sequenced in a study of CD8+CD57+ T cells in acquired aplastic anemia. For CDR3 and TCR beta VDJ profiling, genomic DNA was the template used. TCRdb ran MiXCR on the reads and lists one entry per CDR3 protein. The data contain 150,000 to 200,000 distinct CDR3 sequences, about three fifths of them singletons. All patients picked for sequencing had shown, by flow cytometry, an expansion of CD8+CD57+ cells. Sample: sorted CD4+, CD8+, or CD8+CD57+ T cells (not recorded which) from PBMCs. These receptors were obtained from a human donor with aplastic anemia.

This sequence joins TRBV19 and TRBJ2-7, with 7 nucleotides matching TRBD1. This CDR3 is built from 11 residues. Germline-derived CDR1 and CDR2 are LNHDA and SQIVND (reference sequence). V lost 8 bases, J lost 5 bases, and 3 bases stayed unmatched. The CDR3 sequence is CASLGGHEQYF. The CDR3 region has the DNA TGTGCCAGTCTAGGGGGCCACGAGCAGTACTTC. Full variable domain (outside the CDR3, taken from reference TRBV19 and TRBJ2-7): DGGITQSPKYLFRKEGQNVTLSCEQNLNHDAMYWYRQDPGQGLRLIYYSQIVNDFQKGDIAEGYSVSREKKESFPLTVTSAQKNPTAFYLCASLGGHEQYFGPGTRLTVT.

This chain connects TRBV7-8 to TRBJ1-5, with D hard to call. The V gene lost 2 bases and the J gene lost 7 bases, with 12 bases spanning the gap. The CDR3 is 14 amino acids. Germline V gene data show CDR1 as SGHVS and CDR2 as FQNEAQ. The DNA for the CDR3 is TGTGCCAGCAGCTTATATGTCAATTCCCAGCCCCAGCATTTT. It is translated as CASSLYVNSQPQHF.

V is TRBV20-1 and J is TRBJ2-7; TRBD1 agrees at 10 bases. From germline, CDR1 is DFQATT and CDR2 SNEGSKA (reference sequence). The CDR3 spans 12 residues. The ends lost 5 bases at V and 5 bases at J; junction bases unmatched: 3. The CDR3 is CSAHGQGDEQYF. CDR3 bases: TGCAGTGCTCACGGACAGGGGGACGAGCAGTACTTC.

CDR3 protein: CASSLTGTSTGELFF. In nucleotides, the CDR3 is TGTGCCAGCAGTTTAACAGGGACTAGCACCGGGGAGCTGTTTTTT. The V gene is TRBV2, the J gene TRBJ2-2, with TRBD2 matching 8 bases. The V and J ends lost 5 bases and 4 bases, in that order; junction bases with no gene match: 6. CDR3 length: 15 amino acids. Looked up from germline, CDR1 is SNHLY and CDR2 is FYNNEI.

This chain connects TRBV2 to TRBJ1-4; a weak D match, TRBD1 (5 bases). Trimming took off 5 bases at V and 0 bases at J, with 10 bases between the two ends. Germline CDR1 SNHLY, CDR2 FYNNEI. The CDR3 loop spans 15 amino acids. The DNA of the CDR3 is TGTGCCAGCAGTACGGACATCGCAACTAATGAAAAACTGTTTTTT. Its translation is CASSTDIATNEKLFF.

As DNA, the CDR3 is TGCAGTGCTAGAGAGGACTCTGGGGCCAACGTCCTGACTTTC. Protein sequence: CSAREDSGANVLTF. This chain uses TRBV20-1 with TRBJ2-6, with D unclear. This CDR3 spans 14 amino acids. Germline assignment: CDR1 DFQATT and CDR2 SNEGSKA (reference sequence). Between the trimmed V and J ends, which lost 0 bases and 0 bases, there was a span of 3 bases.

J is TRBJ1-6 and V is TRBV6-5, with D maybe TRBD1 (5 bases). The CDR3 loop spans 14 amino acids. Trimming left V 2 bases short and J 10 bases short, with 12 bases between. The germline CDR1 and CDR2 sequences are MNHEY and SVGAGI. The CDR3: CASSYLGAGSPLHF. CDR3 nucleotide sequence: TGTGCCAGCAGTTACCTAGGGGCTGGGTCACCCCTCCACTTT.

The CDR3 DNA is TGTGCCAGCAGCCCATACCCGGGACTAGCATCTTCCTACGAGCAGTACTTC. Its protein is CASSPYPGLASSYEQYF. The chain carries TRBV3-1 and TRBJ2-7; 9 bases agree with TRBD2. The germline V gene encodes CDR1 LGHDT and CDR2 YNNKEL (reference sequence). The V and J ends lost 4 bases and 1 base, in that order; junction bases with no gene match: 11. This CDR3 has 17 amino acids.

CDR3 amino acids: CASSQARQSPLHF. The CDR3, as DNA: TGTGCCAGCAGCCAGGCCCGCCAATCACCCCTCCACTTT. The genes are TRBV7-9 and TRBJ1-6; D is ambiguous. The V gene's germline CDR1 is SEHNR and CDR2 FQNEAQ (reference sequence). The CDR3 covers 13 residues. Trimming removed 5 bases from V and 10 bases from J, with 12 bases in between.

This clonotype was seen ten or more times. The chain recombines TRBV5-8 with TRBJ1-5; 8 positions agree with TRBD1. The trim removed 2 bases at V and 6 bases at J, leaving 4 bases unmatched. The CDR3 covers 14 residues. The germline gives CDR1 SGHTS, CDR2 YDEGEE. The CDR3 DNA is TGTGCCAGCAGCTTTCAGGGGGCCGGTCAGCCCCAGCATTTT. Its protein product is CASSFQGAGQPQHF.

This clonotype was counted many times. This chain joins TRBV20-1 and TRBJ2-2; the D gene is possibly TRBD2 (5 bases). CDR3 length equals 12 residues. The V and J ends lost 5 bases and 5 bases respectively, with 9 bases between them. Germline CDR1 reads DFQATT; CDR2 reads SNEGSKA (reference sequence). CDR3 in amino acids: CSARGRTGELFF. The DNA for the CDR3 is TGCAGTGCTCGAGGGCGGACCGGGGAGCTGTTTTTT.

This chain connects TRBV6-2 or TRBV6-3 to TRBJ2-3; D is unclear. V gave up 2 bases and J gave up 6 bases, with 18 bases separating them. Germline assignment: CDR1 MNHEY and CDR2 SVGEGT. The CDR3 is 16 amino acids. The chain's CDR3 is CASSYPNSNPIDTQYF. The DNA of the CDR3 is TGTGCCAGCAGTTACCCAAACAGCAATCCGATCGATACGCAGTATTTT.

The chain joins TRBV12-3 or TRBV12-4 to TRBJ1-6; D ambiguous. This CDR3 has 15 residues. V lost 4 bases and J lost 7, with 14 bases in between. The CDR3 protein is CASSSREGDNSPLHF. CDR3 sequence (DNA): TGTGCCAGCAGTTCTAGAGAGGGCGACAATTCACCCCTCCACTTT.

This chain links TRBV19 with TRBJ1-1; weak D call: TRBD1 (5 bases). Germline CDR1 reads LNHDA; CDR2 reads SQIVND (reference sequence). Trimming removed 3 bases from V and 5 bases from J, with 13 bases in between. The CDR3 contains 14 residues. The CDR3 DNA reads TGTGCCAGTAGTATCCACGGGGGGAGGACTGAAGCTTTCTTT. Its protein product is CASSIHGGRTEAFF.

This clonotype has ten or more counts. The CDR3 nucleotides are TGTGCCAGCAGTTTAGGGAGGGGGACCCACAATGAGCAGTTCTTC. Encoded protein: CASSLGRGTHNEQFF. The V gene is TRBV27, the J gene TRBJ2-1; possible D gene TRBD2, 7 bases. This CDR3 has 15 amino acids. The V gene lost 2 bases and the J gene lost 5 bases, with 13 bases spanning the gap. Per germline, CDR1 MNHEY and CDR2 SMNVEV (reference sequence).

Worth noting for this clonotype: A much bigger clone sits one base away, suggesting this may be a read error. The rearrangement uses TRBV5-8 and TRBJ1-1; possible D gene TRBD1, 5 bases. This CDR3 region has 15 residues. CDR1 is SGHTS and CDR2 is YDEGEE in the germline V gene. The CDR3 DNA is TGTGCCAACAGCCGAGGGTTGGGACGGGACACTGAAGCTTTCTTT. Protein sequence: CANSRGLGRDTEAFF.

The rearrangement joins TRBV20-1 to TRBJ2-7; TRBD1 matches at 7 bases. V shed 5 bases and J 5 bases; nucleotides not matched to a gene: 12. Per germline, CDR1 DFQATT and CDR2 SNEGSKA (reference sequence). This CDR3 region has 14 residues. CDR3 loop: CSASRDSGRNEQYF. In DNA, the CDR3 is TGCAGTGCTTCCCGGGACAGCGGCCGAAACGAGCAGTACTTC.

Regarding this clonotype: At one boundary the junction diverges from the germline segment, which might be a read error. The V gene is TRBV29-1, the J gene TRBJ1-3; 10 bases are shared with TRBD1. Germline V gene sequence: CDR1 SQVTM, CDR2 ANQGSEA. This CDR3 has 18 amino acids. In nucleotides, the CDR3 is TGCGGCGTTGAAGAGGTGACAGGGGGCTTTCGGCATGGAAACACCATATATTTT. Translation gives CGVEEVTGGFRHGNTIYF.

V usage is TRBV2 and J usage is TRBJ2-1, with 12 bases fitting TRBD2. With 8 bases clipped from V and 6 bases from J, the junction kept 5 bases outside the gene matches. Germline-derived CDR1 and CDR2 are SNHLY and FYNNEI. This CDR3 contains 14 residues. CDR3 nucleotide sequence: TGTGCCAGCGGTTGGGGACTAGCGGGCAATGAGCAGTTCTTC. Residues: CASGWGLAGNEQFF.

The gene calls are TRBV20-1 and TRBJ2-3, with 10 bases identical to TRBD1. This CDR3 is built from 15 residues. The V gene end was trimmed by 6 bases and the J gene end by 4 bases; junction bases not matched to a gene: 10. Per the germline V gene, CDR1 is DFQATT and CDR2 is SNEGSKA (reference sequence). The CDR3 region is CSARGDRGDADTQYF. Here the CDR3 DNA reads TGCAGTGCACGAGGGGACAGGGGAGATGCAGATACGCAGTATTTT.

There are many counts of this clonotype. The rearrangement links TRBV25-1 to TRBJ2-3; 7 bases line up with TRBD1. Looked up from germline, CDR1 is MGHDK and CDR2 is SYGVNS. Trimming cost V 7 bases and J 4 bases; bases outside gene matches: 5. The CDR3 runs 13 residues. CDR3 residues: CASTGTEADTQYF. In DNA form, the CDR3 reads TGTGCCAGCACCGGGACAGAGGCAGATACGCAGTATTTT.

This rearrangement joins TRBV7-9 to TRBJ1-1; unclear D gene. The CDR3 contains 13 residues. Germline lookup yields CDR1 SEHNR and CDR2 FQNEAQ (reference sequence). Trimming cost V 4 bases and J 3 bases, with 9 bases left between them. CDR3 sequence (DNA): TGTGCCAGCAGCTGGACTGGATACACTGAAGCTTTCTTT. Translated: CASSWTGYTEAFF.

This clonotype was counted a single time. The CDR3 nucleotides are TGTGCCAGCAGTGTTCTAGCGGGAACAGATACGCAGTATTTT. Translating it yields CASSVLAGTDTQYF. The chain combines TRBV7-9 with TRBJ2-3; TRBD2 matches 9 bases. Unmatched junction bases numbered 4, after V lost 6 bases and J lost 3 bases. There are 14 residues in the CDR3. Germline lookup yields CDR1 SEHNR and CDR2 FQNEAQ (reference sequence).

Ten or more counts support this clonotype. CDR3 in DNA: TGTGCCAGCAGTTTTAAGGCAGGGAGCTATGGCTACACCTTC. It encodes CASSFKAGSYGYTF. J is TRBJ1-2 and V is TRBV27, with D perhaps matching TRBD1 (5 bases). Per germline, CDR1 MNHEY and CDR2 SMNVEV (reference sequence). V was trimmed by 3 bases and J by 4 bases, leaving 12 bases between them. The CDR3 is made up of 14 amino acids.

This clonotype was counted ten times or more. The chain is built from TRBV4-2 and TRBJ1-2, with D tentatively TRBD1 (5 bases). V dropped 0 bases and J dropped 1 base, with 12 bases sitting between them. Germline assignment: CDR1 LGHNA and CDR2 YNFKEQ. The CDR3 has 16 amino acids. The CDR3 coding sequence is TGTGCCAGCAGCCAAGAGCAGGGCTCCTTTAACTATGGCTACACCTTC. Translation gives CASSQEQGSFNYGYTF.

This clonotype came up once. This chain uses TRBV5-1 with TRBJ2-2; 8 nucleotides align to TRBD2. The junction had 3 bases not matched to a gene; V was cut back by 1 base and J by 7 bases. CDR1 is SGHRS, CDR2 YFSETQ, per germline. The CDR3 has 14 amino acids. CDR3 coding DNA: TGCGCCAGCAGCTTGACAGGGACTAGCGGGGAGCTGTTTTTT. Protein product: CASSLTGTSGELFF.